This TCR beta chain was recovered during a study of T cell responses to AZD1222 COVID-19 vaccine. Study context: Analyses pooled second doses at about 4 or about 12 weeks.

Generated by immunoSEQ multiplex PCR, the TCRdb table keeps only in-frame clones and is missing some. The table has more than 110,000 clones, 85% to 95% seen once. Germline assignment: CDR1 GTSNPN and CDR2 SVGIG (reference sequence). The V gene end was trimmed by 5 bases and the J gene end by 7 bases; junction bases not matched to a gene: 10. The CDR3 runs 13 residues. Study-level findings and limits: The study identified only five to seven AZD1222 recipients as seropositive at baseline. Most donors were white British, females outnumbered males, and clonal diversity was possibly underestimated. Sampled repertoires all dated from after the peak T cell response.

With respect to this clone: As yet, its antigen is unknown.

Material: peripheral blood, obtained on day 0 of AZD1222 vaccination. The sequence derives from an adult in good health. The chain combines TRBV30 with TRBJ2-5, with 7 bases aligning to TRBD1. The CDR3 DNA reads TGTGCCTGGGGGGGACAGAGCCAGCGGACCCAGTACTTC. This codes for CAWGGQSQRTQYF.